The clone carrying this T cell receptor beta chain was observed a single time. This entry comes from a study of shared clonotypes between healthy human individuals. Produced via immunoSEQ multiplex PCR; TCRdb's table is partial and in-frame only. This sample has roughly 1,500,000 clones, with around 98.5% found just once. This CDR3 is built from 13 residues. The germline V and J ends were trimmed by 8 bases and 6 bases, with 13 bases remaining between them. Germline CDR1 LNHDA, CDR2 SQIVND (reference sequence). V usage is TRBV19 and J usage is TRBJ2-2, with a tentative D call TRBD2 (5 bases). The sample taken for sequencing was naive CD4+ T cells sorted from blood. Indicated subset: CD45RA+ positively selected. The clonotype comes from a man aged 25 to 45 in good health. The CDR3 nucleotides read TGTGCCAGTTCTAGCTTGAGTGCCGGGGAGCTGTTTTTT. Its translation is CASSSLSAGELFF.